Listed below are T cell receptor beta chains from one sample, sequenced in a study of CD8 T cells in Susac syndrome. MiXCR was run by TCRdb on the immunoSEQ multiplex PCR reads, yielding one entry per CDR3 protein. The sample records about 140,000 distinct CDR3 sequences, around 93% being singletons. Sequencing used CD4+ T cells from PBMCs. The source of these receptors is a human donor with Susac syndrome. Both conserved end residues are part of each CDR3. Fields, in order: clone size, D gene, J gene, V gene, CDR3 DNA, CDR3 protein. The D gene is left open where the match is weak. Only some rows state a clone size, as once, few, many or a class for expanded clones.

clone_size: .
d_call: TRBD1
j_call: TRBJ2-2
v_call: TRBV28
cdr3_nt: TGTGCCAGCACCGTGACAGGGCGTAACACCGGGGAGCTGTTTTTT
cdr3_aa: CASTVTGRNTGELFF

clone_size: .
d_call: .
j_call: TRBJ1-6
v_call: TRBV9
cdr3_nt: TGTGCCAGCAGCGTTTCTGCAGGGACCCTTTATAATTCACCCCTCCACTTT
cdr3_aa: CASSVSAGTLYNSPLHF

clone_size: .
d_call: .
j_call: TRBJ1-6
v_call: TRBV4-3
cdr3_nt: TGCGCCAGCAGCCAAGAACAGAATTCACCCCTCCACTTT
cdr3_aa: CASSQEQNSPLHF

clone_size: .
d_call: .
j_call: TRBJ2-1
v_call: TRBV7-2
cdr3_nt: TGTGCCAGCAGCTCCCGGGAGAGGGGGGTCAATGAGCAGTTCTTC
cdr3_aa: CASSSRERGVNEQFF

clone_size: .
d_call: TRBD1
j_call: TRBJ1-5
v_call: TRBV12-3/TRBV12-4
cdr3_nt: TGTGCCAGCAGTCCGACAGGGTATAGCAATCAGCCCCAGCATTTT
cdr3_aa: CASSPTGYSNQPQHF

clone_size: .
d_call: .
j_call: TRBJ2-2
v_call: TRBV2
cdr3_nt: TGTGCCAGCAGTGGGGGCCTCAGAGGGACCGGGGAGCTGTTTTTT
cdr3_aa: CASSGGLRGTGELFF

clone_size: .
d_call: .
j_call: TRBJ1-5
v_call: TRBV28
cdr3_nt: TGTGCCAGCACTCAGGGAGGCCAGCCCCAGCATTTT
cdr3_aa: CASTQGGQPQHF

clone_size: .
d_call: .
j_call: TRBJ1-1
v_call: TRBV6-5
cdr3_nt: TGTGCCAGCAGTTACCCGGGGGCCACTGAAGCTTTCTTT
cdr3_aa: CASSYPGATEAFF

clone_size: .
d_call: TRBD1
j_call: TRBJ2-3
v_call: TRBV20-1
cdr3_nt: TGCAGTGCTACCCGGGACAGGGTCTCAGATACGCAGTATTTT
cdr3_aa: CSATRDRVSDTQYF

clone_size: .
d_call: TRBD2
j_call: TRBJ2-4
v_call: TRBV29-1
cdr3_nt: TGCAGCGCCACTAGCGGGAGCTTGAAAAACATTCAGTACTTC
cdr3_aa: CSATSGSLKNIQYF

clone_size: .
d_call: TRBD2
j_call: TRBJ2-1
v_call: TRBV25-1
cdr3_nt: TGTGCCAGCAGTGAACCGAAGACTAGCGCCTCCCTATTCTTC
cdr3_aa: CASSEPKTSASLFF

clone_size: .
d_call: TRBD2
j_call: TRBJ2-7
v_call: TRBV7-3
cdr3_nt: TGTGCCAGCAGTATCGGTGCGGGAGTCGGCGAGCAGTACTTC
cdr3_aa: CASSIGAGVGEQYF

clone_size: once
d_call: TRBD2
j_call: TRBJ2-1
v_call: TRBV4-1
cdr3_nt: TGCGCCAGCAGCCGACTAGCGGGACCATACAATGAGCAGTTCTTC
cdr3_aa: CASSRLAGPYNEQFF